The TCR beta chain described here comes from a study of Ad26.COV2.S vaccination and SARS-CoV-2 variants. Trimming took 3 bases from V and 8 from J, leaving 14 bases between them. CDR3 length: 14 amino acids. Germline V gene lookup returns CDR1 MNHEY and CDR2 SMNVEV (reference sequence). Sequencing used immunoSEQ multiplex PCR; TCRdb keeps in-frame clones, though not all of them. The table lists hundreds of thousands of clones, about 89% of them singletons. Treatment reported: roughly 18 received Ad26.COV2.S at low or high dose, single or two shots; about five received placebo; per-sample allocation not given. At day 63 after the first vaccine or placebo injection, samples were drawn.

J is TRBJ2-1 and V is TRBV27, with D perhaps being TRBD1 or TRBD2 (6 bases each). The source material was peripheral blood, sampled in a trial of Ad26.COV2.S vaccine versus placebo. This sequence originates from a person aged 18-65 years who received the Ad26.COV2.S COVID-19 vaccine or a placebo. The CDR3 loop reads CASSFGGPWDEQFF. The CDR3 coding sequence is TGTGCCAGCAGTTTTGGGGGGCCCTGGGATGAGCAGTTCTTC.